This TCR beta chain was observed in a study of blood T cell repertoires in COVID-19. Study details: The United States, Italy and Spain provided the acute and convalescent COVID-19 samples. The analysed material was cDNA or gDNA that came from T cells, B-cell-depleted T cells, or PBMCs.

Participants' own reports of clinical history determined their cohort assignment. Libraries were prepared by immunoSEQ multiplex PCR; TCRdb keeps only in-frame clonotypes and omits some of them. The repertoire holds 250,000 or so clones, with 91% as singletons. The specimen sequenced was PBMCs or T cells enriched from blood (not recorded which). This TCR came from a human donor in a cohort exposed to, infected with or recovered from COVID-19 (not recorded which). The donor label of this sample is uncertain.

The CDR3 DNA reads TGTGCCAGCAGCGGCTATGGCTACACCTTC. Its translation: CASSGYGYTF. The chain is built from TRBV28 and TRBJ1-2; no clear D gene. CDR1 and CDR2 from the germline V gene are MDHEN and SYDVKM. The V and J ends lost 6 bases and 4 bases respectively, with 3 bases between them. This CDR3 has 10 amino acids.